This T cell receptor beta chain came from a study of graft-versus-host responses after intestinal transplantation. At the level of the study: Grafts that recipients had were multivisceral, liver-intestinal, or isolated intestinal transplants.

The table came from immunoSEQ multiplex PCR; TCRdb's copy has only in-frame clones and leaves some out. The table includes about 98,000 clones, 86% detected once. This clone showed up just a few times. This clonotype was sampled from a human patient who received an intestinal transplant, so some T cells may come from the graft donor. The sequences come from PBMCs, collected 255 days after intestinal transplant.

The CDR3 sequence is CASSMGDYANTGELFF. CDR3 DNA sequence: TGTGCCAGTAGTATGGGAGACTACGCGAACACCGGGGAGCTGTTTTTT. V gene TRBV19 combines with J gene TRBJ2-2; D may be TRBD2 (5 bases). Germline CDR1 is LNHDA and CDR2 is SQIVND (reference sequence). There are 16 residues in the CDR3. Between the trimmed V and J ends, which lost 3 bases and 0 bases, there was a span of 11 bases.